This T cell receptor (beta chain) was documented in a study of OX40 agonist ivuxolimab in advanced cancers. For the study at large: Treatment of patients was with ivuxolimab, an agonistic anti-OX40 (CD134) antibody. Every 2 weeks, patients got intravenous ivuxolimab at one of six dose levels (0.01-10 mg/kg).

CDR1 is MNHNS, CDR2 SASEGT, per germline. V dropped 3 bases and J dropped 2 bases, with 16 bases sitting between them. The CDR3 has 16 amino acids. Only in-frame clones appear in the TCRdb table, and some are missing; sequencing was by immunoSEQ multiplex PCR. The sample lists 70,000 or so clones, 85% to 90% occurring once. Points on this clone: Its target is not known.

Overall study results and limits: CD4+ and CD8+ blood T cells expanded clonally by week 6 at 0.1 to 3.0 mg/kg.

The source of this sequence is an adult with an advanced solid tumor such as melanoma, head and neck, liver or kidney cancer. The input for sequencing was CD4+ or CD8+ T cells sorted from blood, taken in a trial of the OX40 agonist ivuxolimab. J is TRBJ1-2 and V is TRBV6-1, with D perhaps TRBD1 (6 bases). CDR3 nucleotides: TGTGCCAGCAGTGACCCCGCAGGGGAACTAAACTATGGCTACACCTTC. This encodes CASSDPAGELNYGYTF.